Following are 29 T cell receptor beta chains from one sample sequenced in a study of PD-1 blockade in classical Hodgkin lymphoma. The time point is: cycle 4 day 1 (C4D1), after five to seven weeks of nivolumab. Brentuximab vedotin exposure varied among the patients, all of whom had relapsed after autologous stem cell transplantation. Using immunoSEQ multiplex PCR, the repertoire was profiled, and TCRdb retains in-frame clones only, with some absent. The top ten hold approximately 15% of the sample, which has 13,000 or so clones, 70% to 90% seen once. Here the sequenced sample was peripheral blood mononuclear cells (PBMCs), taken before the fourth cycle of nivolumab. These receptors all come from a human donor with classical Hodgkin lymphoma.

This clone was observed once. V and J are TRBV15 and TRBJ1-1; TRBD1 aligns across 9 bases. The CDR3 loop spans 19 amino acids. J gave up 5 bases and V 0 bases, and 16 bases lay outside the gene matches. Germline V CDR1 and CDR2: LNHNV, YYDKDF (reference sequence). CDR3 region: CATSRDLSGQGKMGTEAFF. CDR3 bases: TGTGCCACCAGCAGAGATCTCTCGGGACAGGGAAAGATGGGAACTGAAGCTTTCTTT.

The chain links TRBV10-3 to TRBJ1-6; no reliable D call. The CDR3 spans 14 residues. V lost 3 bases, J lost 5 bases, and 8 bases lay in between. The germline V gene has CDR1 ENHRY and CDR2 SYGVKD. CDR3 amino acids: CAISEHHDNSPLHF. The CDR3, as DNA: TGTGCCATCAGTGAACACCACGATAATTCACCCCTCCACTTT.

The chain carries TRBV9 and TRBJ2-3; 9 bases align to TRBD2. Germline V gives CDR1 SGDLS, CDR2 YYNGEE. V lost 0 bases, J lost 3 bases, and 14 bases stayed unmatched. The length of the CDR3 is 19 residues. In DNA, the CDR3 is TGTGCCAGCAGCGTAGCCGGTCTCCGGCGGGGGGGCCCGACAGATACGCAGTATTTT. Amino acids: CASSVAGLRRGGPTDTQYF.

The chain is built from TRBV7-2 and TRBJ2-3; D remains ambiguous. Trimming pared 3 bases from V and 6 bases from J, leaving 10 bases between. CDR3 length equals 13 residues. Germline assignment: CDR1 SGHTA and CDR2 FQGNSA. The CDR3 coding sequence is TGTGCCAGCAGCTTTCTTGGGTCTGATACGCAGTATTTT. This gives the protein CASSFLGSDTQYF.

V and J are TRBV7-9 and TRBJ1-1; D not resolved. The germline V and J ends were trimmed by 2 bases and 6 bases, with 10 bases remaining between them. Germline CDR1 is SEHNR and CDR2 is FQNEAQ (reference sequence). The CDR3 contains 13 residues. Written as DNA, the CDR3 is TGTGCCAGCAGCTTACGCACGATTCCTGAAGCTTTCTTT. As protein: CASSLRTIPEAFF.

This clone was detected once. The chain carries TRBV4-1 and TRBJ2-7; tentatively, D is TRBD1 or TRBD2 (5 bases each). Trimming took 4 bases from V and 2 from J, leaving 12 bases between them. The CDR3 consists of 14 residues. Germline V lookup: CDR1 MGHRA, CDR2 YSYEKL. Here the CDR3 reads CASSPGRGAYEQYF. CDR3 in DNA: TGCGCCAGCAGCCCCGGTCGAGGGGCCTACGAGCAGTACTTC.

CDR3 residues: CASSLSSGGSYEQYF. Here the CDR3 DNA reads TGTGCCAGCAGCTTAAGTAGCGGGGGCTCCTACGAGCAGTACTTC. This chain uses TRBV11-2 with TRBJ2-7, with 9 nucleotides matching TRBD2. The CDR3 has 15 amino acids. CDR1 is SGHAT and CDR2 is FQNNGV in the germline V gene. The junction had 2 bases not matched to a gene; V was cut back by 2 bases and J by 0 bases.

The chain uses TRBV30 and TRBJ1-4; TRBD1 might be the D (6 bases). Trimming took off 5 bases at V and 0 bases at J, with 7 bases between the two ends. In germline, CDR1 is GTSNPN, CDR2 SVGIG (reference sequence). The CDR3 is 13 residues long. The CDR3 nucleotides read TGTGCCTGGGGACAGACAACTAATGAAAAACTGTTTTTT. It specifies CAWGQTTNEKLFF.

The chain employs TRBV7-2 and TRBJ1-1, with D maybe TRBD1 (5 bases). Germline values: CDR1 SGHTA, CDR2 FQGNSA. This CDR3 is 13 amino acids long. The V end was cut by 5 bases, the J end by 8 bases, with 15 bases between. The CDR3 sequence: CASSRLQGREAFF. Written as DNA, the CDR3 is TGTGCCAGCAGCCGACTCCAGGGCCGGGAAGCTTTCTTT. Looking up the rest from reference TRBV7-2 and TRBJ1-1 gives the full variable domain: GAGVSQSPSNKVTEKGKDVELRCDPISGHTALYWYRQSLGQGLEFLIYFQGNSAPDKSGLPSDRFSAERTGGSVSTLTIQRTQQEDSAVYLCASSRLQGREAFFGQGTRLTVV.

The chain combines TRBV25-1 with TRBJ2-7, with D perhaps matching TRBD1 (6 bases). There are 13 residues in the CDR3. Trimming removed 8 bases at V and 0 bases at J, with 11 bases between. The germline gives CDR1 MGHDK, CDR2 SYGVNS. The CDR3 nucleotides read TGTGCCAGCCAGGACAGCTTCTCCTACGAGCAGTACTTC. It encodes CASQDSFSYEQYF.

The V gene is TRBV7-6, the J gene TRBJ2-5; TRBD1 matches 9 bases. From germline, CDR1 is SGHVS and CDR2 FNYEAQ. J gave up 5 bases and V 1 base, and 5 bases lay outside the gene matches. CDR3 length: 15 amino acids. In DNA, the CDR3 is TGTGCCAGCAGCTTAGGAGGACAGGGGAGGGAGACCCAGTACTTC. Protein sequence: CASSLGGQGRETQYF.

CDR3 nucleotide sequence: TGTGCCTGGAGTTCTAACTTAGCGGGGTTTGCAGATACGCAGTATTTT. Protein sequence: CAWSSNLAGFADTQYF. The chain links TRBV30 to TRBJ2-3; 8 positions match TRBD2. CDR3 length equals 16 residues. CDR1 GTSNPN and CDR2 SVGIG come from the germline V gene (reference sequence). Losses at the gene ends were 2 bases for V and 4 bases for J; bases not matched to a gene: 11.

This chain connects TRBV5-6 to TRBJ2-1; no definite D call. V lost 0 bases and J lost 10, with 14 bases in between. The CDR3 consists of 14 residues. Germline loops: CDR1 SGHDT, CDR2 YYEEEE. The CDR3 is CASSLAGVLWEQFF. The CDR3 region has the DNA TGTGCCAGCAGCTTGGCTGGAGTTCTCTGGGAGCAGTTCTTC.

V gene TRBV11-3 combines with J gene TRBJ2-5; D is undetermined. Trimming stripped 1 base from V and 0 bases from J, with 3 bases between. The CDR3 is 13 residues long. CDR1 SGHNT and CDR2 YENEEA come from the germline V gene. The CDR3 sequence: CASSLAYQETQYF. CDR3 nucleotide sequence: TGTGCCAGCAGCTTAGCGTACCAAGAGACCCAGTACTTC.

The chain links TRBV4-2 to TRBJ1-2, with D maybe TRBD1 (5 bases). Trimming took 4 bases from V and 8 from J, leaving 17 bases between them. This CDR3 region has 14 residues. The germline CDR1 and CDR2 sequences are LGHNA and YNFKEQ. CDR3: CASSRVGDPRGYTF. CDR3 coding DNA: TGTGCCAGCAGCCGTGTAGGGGACCCTCGGGGCTACACCTTC.

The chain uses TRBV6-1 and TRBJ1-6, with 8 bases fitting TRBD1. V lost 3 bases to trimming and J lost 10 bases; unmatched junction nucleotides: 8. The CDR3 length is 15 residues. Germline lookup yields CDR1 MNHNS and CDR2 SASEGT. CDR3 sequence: CASSDSWTGHSPLHF. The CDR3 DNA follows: TGTGCCAGCAGTGACTCATGGACAGGGCACTCACCCCTCCACTTT.

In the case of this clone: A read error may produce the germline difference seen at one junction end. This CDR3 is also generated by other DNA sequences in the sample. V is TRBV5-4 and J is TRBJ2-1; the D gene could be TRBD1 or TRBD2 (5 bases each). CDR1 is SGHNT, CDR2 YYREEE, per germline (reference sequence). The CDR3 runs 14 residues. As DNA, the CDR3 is TGCGCCAGCAGCCAACGGACGGGACGAGGGGAGCAGTTCTTC. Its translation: CASSQRTGRGEQFF.

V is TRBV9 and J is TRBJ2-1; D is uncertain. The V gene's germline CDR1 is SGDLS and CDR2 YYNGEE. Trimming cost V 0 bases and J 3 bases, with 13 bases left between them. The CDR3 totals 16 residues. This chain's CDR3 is CASSVATERIYNEQFF. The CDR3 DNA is TGTGCCAGCAGCGTAGCGACGGAGAGAATCTACAATGAGCAGTTCTTC. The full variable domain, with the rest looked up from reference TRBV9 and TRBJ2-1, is DSGVTQTPKHLITATGQRVTLRCSPRSGDLSVYWYQQSLDQGLQFLIQYYNGEERAKGNILERFSAQQFPDLHSELNLSSLELGDSALYFCASSVATERIYNEQFFGPGTRLTVL.

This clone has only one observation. CDR3 loop: CAWGPSNQPQHF. DNA for the CDR3: TGTGCCTGGGGGCCCAGCAATCAGCCCCAGCATTTT. The chain combines TRBV30 with TRBJ1-5; D gene ambiguous. This CDR3 is built from 12 residues. The V end was cut by 5 bases, the J end by 1 base, with 6 bases between. CDR1 is GTSNPN and CDR2 is SVGIG in the germline V gene (reference sequence).

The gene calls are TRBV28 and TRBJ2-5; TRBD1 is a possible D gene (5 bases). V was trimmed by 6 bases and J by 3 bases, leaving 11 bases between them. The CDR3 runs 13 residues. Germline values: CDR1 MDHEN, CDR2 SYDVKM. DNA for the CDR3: TGTGCCAGCAGACCGATAGGGGAAGAGACCCAGTACTTC. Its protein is CASRPIGEETQYF.

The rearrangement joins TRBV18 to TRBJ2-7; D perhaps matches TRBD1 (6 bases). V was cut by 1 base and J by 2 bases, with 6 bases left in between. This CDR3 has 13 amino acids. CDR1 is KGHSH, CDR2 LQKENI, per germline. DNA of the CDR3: TGTGCCAGCTCACCACAGGGGGCCTACGAGCAGTACTTC. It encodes CASSPQGAYEQYF.

The CDR3 DNA reads as TGTGCCAGCAGCGATCTCCTAGCGAGGGCCTCCTACGAGCAGTACTTC. Translation gives CASSDLLARASYEQYF. The chain is built from TRBV4-2 and TRBJ2-7; D perhaps matches TRBD2 (6 bases). In germline, CDR1 is LGHNA, CDR2 YNFKEQ. Trimming took off 5 bases at V and 0 bases at J, with 17 bases between the two ends. The CDR3 is 16 amino acids.

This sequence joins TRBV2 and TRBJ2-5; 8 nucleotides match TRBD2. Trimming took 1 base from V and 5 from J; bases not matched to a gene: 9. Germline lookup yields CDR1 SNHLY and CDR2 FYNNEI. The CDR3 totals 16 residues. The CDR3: CASSEEVAGTGETQYF. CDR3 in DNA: TGTGCCAGCAGTGAAGAAGTAGCGGGGACCGGGGAGACCCAGTACTTC.

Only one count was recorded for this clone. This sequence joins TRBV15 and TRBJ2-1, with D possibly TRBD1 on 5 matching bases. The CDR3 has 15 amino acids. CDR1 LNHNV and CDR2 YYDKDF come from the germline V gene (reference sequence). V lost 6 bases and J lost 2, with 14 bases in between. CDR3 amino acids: CATRAPGNTYNEQFF. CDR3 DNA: TGTGCCACCAGGGCCCCAGGGAATACCTACAATGAGCAGTTCTTC.

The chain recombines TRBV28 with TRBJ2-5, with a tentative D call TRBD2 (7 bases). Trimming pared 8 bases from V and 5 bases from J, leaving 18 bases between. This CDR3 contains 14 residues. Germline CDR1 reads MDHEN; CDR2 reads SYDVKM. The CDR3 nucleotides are TGTGCCAGCGTGCCCTCGGGCGGGGGCGAGACCCAGTACTTC. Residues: CASVPSGGGETQYF.

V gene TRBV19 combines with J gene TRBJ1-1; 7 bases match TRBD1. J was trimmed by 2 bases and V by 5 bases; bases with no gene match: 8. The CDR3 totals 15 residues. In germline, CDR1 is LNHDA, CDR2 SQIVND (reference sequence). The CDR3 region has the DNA TGTGCCAGTAGTCTAACGAGACAGGGAAACACTGAAGCTTTCTTT. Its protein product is CASSLTRQGNTEAFF. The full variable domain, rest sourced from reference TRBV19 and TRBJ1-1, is DGGITQSPKYLFRKEGQNVTLSCEQNLNHDAMYWYRQDPGQGLRLIYYSQIVNDFQKGDIAEGYSVSREKKESFPLTVTSAQKNPTAFYLCASSLTRQGNTEAFFGQGTRLTVV.

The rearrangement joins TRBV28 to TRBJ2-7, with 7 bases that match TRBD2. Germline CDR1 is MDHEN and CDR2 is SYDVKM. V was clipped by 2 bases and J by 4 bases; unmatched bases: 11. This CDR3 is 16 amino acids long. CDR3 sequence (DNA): TGTGCCAGCAGTTTAAGGTGGGGAGGGACGCTATACGAGCAGTACTTC. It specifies CASSLRWGGTLYEQYF.

The CDR3 region is CSVEGDRNYEQYF. CDR3 nucleotides: TGCAGCGTTGAAGGGGATAGAAACTACGAGCAGTACTTC. The chain links TRBV29-1 to TRBJ2-7; D remains unclear. Deletions cut 1 base from V and 3 bases from J, with 10 bases between. The CDR3 is made up of 13 amino acids. The V gene's germline CDR1 is SQVTM and CDR2 ANQGSEA.

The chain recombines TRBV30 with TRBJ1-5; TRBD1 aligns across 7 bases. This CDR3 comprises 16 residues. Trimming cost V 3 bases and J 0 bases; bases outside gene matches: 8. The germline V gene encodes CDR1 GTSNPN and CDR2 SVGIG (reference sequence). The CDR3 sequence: CAWSRWTGSSNQPQHF. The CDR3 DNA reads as TGTGCCTGGAGCCGGTGGACAGGATCTAGCAATCAGCCCCAGCATTTT.